The following is a T cell receptor (beta chain) sequence with its context. Its antigen is currently not known. Per-base quality was not reported, and no clone a single base away is much larger than it. Inclusive of the bounding cysteine and phenylalanine, the CDR3 is 11 residues long. Of all the DNA, just the CDR3 is kept, 33 bases in frame from base 1. For CDR1 and CDR2, the germline V gene lists MNHEY and SVGAGI. Deletion took 2 bases off V and 7 bases off J, with a span of 5 bases between the germline ends. Preparation of the library involved the immunoSEQ multiplex PCR assay. For the multiplex PCR, a mixture combining 60 forward primers for TCR Vbeta segments and 13 reverse primers for TCR Jbeta segments was used. Amplification of the CDR3 region of rearranged TCR beta genes was performed with a multiplex PCR assay on genomic DNA. On the Illumina HiSeq System, the amplified TCR beta libraries were sequenced as 87-base-pair reads. In the authors' own workflow: A later analysis tallied some 79 million unique TCR beta chains across the 640 or so repertoires, and approximately 11 million of those chains were shared by two or more donors. To remove PCR and sequencing errors, raw reads were error-corrected and collapsed into unique sequences using a nearest-neighbor algorithm that merged closely related sequences. CDR3 sequences were aligned to IMGT reference sequences to assign V, D and J gene segments. For a sequence to be retained, a match of at least six nucleotides to both a V gene segment and a J gene segment was required. A rearrangement was called productive if the CDR3 had no stop codons and remained in frame with V and J, and every other rearrangement was called non-productive. CDR3 was defined by IMGT convention, running from the second conserved V-encoded cysteine to the conserved J-encoded phenylalanine. In an earlier analysis of around 570 of the donors, sequences lacking an unambiguous match to a single V gene segment were excluded. In an earlier analysis of approximately 550 of the donors, V segments were called functional above 56.7% productive rearrangements and were called segregating when the between-donor standard deviation exceeded 5%. A statistical classification framework was built to diagnose cytomegalovirus status from the catalog of TCR beta chain sequences. V and J gene assignment, in a later analysis, came from comparing TCR nucleotide sequences with IMGT/GENE-DB human TR gene sequences. In a later analysis, CDR3 sequences and most-parsimonious VDJ recombination scenarios were assigned using the TCRdist pipeline. A later analysis defined each TCR beta chain by its CDR3 amino acid sequence plus V-gene family, and excluded reads lacking a unique V-gene family. A later analysis removed 592 highly shared, low-generation-probability nucleotide sequences to deal with suspected cross-contamination and a sequencing artifact. In a later analysis, a clonal expansion index for each public chain was calculated from normalized within-repertoire ranks of inferred template counts. Generation probabilities in a later analysis came from a VDJ recombination model fitted to out-of-frame rearrangements, and those results were checked against IGoR. A later analysis scored TCR-TCR, TCR-HLA and TCR-CMV co-occurrence with hypergeometric tests, applying a repertoire-size bias correction to TCR pairs. A later analysis estimated false discovery rates by permuting HLA or CMV assignments 20 times. In a later analysis, co-occurring TCRs were grouped with DBSCAN, and TCRdist sequence similarity was added when clustering was performed within HLA-allele-positive subsets. Repertoires with fewer than 30,000 or more than 120,000 public chains were left out of co-occurrence clustering, as were a handful of repertoires with anomalous nucleotide sharing. The table comes from immuneACCESS by way of TCRdb, which keeps in-frame sequences with V and J called. Part of the clones is missing from these tables; in studies checked, under half for an unresolved V gene and the rest for unknown reasons. The V and J calls and the clone size are those of that table, but D and trimming were determined from the DNA. The sample records approximately 100,000 clones, 75% to 85% of which are singletons. The biggest ten clones account for 3.5% to 4.5% of the sample.

This specimen belongs to a study of cytomegalovirus exposure and HLA in healthy donors (dated by TCRdb to about 2017). Looking at the study overall: In an earlier analysis of several hundred of the donors, about 270 Gb of sequence data and 100 million or so unique TCR beta sequences from 180 million or so T cells were reported. An early release that covered roughly 600 HLA-typed donors contained about 290 gigabases of sequencing data and about 93 million unique TCR sequences. The genetic ancestry cluster associated with self-reported Caucasian donors included 65% to 90% of the 398 genotyped donors. The study aimed to test whether cataloging public T cell receptors could reveal signatures of past pathogen exposure. The study used immunosequencing to profile the T cell repertoires of some 600 subjects and linked those repertoires to cytomegalovirus serostatus. Besides the first cohort of roughly 660 subjects, a separate validation cohort made up of 90 to 150 different subjects was used. To predict cytomegalovirus infection status, the study brought together high-throughput TCR immunosequencing, statistical association of individual TCRs with disease status, and machine learning. A later analysis re-examined previously published TCR beta repertoires from more than 600 donors and added high-resolution HLA genotyping to investigate patterns of TCR occurrence. Rather than drawing on any new phenotypic data, the later analysis identified candidate immune exposures from TCR beta sequences and the way those sequences occurred across donors. An earlier analysis of 587 of the donors used high-throughput TCR beta sequencing to judge whether each TCR beta V gene segment behaved as functional or pseudogenic. Donor age, sex, ethnicity and CMV serostatus were compiled together with the repertoire data. A later genetic analysis used genome-wide SNP genotypes for about 60% of the roughly 700 donors, treating that subset as a discovery cohort. Every repertoire in the discovery cohort had been generated on one and the same sequencing platform. Both class I and class II loci were covered by HLA typing, at four-digit resolution. The number of donors typed differed by locus, with roughly 629-640 for A, B, C, DRB1 and DQB1, around 500 for DQA1, 600 to 610 for DPA1, and 472 for DPB1. Several DR-DQ haplotypes were treated as single units for association and clustering because of strong linkage in the cohort. Across 398 genotyped donors of the cohort, an average of roughly 250,000 unique TCR beta nucleotide sequences per donor were sequenced, and roughly 18% of those sequences were non-productive.

Study-wide findings and limitations: In this cohort, only TCR beta chains were sequenced, and detectable features were limited by the absence of alpha or paired-chain data. Three of the identified cytomegalovirus-associated TCR beta chains were confirmed in vitro to be specific for cytomegalovirus antigens. Most CMV-associated TCR beta chains appeared to be HLA-restricted in a later analysis, and the HLA associations seemed to be driven largely by CMV exposure. The authors suggested that the approach could potentially be generalized to other disease states and immunological phenotypes. The classifier was reported to diagnose cytomegalovirus status with high specificity and sensitivity in both the original cohort and the validation cohort. Because some donors lacked HLA typing at each locus, the association tests relied only on the typed subset. A later analysis found that HLA-associated TCR beta chains were more clonally expanded and had lower generation probabilities than equally common non-associated chains. When HLA alleles, especially DR and DQ, strongly co-occurred, TCR associations were difficult to assign to individual alleles. Some IMGT-functional V segments, including TRBV6-2 and TRBV6-3, could not be distinguished by the 87-base-pair reads and were therefore excluded. Several of the top co-occurrence clusters appeared to be linked to parvovirus B19, influenza, CMV and Epstein-Barr virus, according to a later analysis. A later analysis found that TCR association rates varied across HLA loci, with DRB1 alleles showing the most associated TCRs and HLA-C alleles the fewest. A group of highly shared sequence variants was considered likely to be a technical artifact of the sequencing pipeline. The only immune exposure information available for the cohort was CMV serostatus. A further reported finding was that TCR beta sequences accurately predicted the HLA-A and HLA-B alleles for most subjects in the first cohort. In a later genetic analysis, fewer N-insertions in productive TCRs were reported among donors in an Asian-associated ancestry cluster than the roughly 670-donor mean. Linkage disequilibrium might explain the correlated functional status among segregating V segments, but an unknown experimental factor could not be ruled out. The earlier analysis of approximately 560 of the donors excluded 15 to 20 rarely observed V segments, including chromosome 9 orphons, because counts were too low. Most TCR sequences were observed very rarely across donors, whereas some public TCRs were present in many individuals. The study gave a list of under 200 TCR beta chains associated with cytomegalovirus. The presence/absence analyses assumed that sequencing depth was roughly uniform across donors, and that assumption may not be true. In an earlier analysis of around 600 of the donors, most TCR beta V segments were observed in productive rearrangements about 87% or about 30% of the time, broadly matching IMGT annotations. In a later genetic analysis, a missense DCLRE1C variant was associated with V-gene and J-gene trimming of TCR beta chains, and the association was replicated in an independent cohort. Specific HLA alleles were associated with 15,000 to 20,000 TCR beta sequences at a false discovery rate of 0.05 in a later analysis.

The cohort was made up of about 670 healthy bone marrow donors. At the time of sampling, all cohort members were nominally healthy, though unrecorded immune exposures were likely present. The donor tested CMV seropositive, placing the donor among the roughly 270 seropositive members of the cohort. Every donor gave a peripheral blood sample, and the peripheral blood mononuclear cells from that sample were used for TCR beta sequencing. The Qiagen DNeasy Blood Extraction Kit was used to extract genomic DNA from the blood cell samples. The sequence is built from TRBV6-5 and TRBJ2-5, with no D gene named confidently. Sequenced input: PBMCs. This sequence originates from a female donor in good health and CMV-seropositive. The nucleotides are TGTGCCAGCAGTTACCCCGGGACCCAGTACTTC. This yields the protein CASSYPGTQYF.